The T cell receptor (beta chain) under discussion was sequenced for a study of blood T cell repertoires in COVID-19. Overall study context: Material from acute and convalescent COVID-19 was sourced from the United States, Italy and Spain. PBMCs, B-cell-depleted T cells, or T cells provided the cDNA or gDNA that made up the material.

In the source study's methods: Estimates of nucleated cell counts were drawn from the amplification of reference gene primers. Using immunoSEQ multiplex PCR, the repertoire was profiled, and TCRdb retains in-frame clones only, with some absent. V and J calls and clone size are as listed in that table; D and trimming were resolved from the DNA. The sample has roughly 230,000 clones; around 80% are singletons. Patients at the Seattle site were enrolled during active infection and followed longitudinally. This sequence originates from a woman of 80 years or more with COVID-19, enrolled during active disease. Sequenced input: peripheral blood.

The CDR3 reads CASSSLTGLGNTIYF. CDR3 DNA sequence: TGTGCCAGCAGTTCCCTGACAGGCCTCGGAAACACCATATATTTT. The chain combines TRBV6-5 with TRBJ1-3; D may be TRBD1 (6 bases). Trimming took off 4 bases at V and 4 bases at J, with 14 bases between the two ends. The CDR3 consists of 15 residues. CDR1 is MNHEY and CDR2 is SVGAGI in the germline V gene.